What follows describes a single TCR beta chain. This specimen belongs to a study of T-cell reconstitution after alpha-beta-depleted transplantation in children. CDR3 length: 15 amino acids. The V and J ends lost 3 bases and 2 bases respectively, with 12 bases between them. CDR1 and CDR2 from the germline V gene are SGHVS and FQNEAQ. Library preparation (for TCRbeta) was performed with unique molecular identifiers. Each CDR3 protein is one row after TCRdb ran MiXCR on the PCR reads. The profile shows about 510,000 distinct CDR3 sequences, over 9.5% of them singletons. The sample here was PBMCs, mostly from graft donor cells, taken 180 days after TCRalphabeta/CD19-depleted stem cell transplant. V usage is TRBV7-8 and J usage is TRBJ2-3; D possibly corresponds to TRBD2 (5 bases). The origin of this receptor is a female patient aged 2-9 years who had a stem cell transplant for aplastic anemia, so the T cells may come from the graft donor. This chain's CDR3 is CASSFRAETTDTQYF. The CDR3 coding sequence is TGTGCCAGCAGCTTTAGAGCGGAGACCACAGATACGCAGTATTTT. The full variable domain, in which reference TRBV7-8 and TRBJ2-3 provide the parts outside the CDR3, is GAGVSQSPRYKVAKRGQDVALRCDPISGHVSLFWYQQALGQGPEFLTYFQNEAQLDKSGLPSDRFFAERPEGSVSTLKIQRTQQEDSAVYLCASSFRAETTDTQYFGPGTRLTVL.